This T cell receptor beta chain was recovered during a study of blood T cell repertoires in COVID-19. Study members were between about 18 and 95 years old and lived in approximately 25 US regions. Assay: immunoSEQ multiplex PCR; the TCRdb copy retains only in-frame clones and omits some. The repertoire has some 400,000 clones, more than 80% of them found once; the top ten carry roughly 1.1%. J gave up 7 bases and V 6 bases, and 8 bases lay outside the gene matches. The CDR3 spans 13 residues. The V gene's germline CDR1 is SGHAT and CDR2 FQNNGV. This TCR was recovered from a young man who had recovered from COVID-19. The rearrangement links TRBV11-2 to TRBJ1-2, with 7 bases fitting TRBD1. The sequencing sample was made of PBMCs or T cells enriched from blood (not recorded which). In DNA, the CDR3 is TGTGCCAGCAGAATCGGACAGGCCTCTGGCTACACCTTC. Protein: CASRIGQASGYTF.